Reported below is one TCR beta chain. This clonotype was seen a handful of times. The antigen it binds to is not known. Per-base quality was not reported, and no clone a single base away is much larger than it. The library was generated by 5' RACE. The reads were generated on a NextSeq 500. The TCR library protocol attached unique molecular identifiers to individual cDNA molecules to correct for sequencing error and PCR bias. Both TCR alpha and beta chains were sequenced, and tight co-correlation was observed between alpha and beta sequence abundances in each sample. As for how the authors treated the data: Decombinator V4 was used to perform V gene, J gene and CDR3 annotation of TCR sequences. Expanded TCRs were defined as changing significantly between any two time points under a Poisson model with p below 0.0001. Abundances of TCRs were expressed as counts per million after normalisation to the total number of TCRs sequenced in each sample. MAIT TCRs were defined by TRAV1-2 paired with TRAJ12, TRAJ20 or TRAJ33, and iNKT TCRs by TRAV10 paired with TRAJ18. A search of VDJdb, accessed on 1 November 2021, was run for TCRs annotated to CMV, EBV and SARS-CoV-2, with TCRs annotated for multiple antigens excluded. TCRdb reprocessing: public reads trimmed at Q25 with fastp, clones called with MiXCR, in-frame beta chains kept. Each entry is one CDR3 protein sequence, shown with its most common DNA and genes. TCRdb, rather than the study authors, made the V and J calls. The sample records roughly 40,000 distinct CDR3 sequences, roughly 6.2% of which are singletons. The leading ten clones occupy 9.5% to 15% of the sample.

From the cysteine up to the phenylalanine, the CDR3 has a length of 11 residues. Of the read, only the CDR3 DNA is kept; its 33 bases are in frame from base 1. CDR1 SQVTM and CDR2 ANQGSEA are derived from the germline V gene. The V and J ends are trimmed by 7 bases and 1 base, leaving 7 bases between them. This sample is drawn from a study of early T cells in non-severe SARS-CoV-2 infection (dated by TCRdb to 2020 to 2023). For the study in its entirety: TCR sequencing used bulk RNA from unsorted whole blood, so alpha and beta chains could not be paired.

Beyond this particular receptor, the publication reports: VDJdb matching was skewed toward anti-spike CD8 responses, so virus-specific expansions were likely underestimated and private and CD4 specificities were missed.

A case-control design nested within a healthcare worker cohort in London, UK, was used, with weekly nasopharyngeal swab PCR tests and blood sampling performed. Healthcare workers were recruited between 23 and 31 March 2020, during the week of the UK lockdown, and were followed weekly for up to about 15 weeks. Sequencing was carried out using whole blood. This sequence uses TRBV29-1 and TRBJ1-1; the D segment cannot be called with confidence. The TCR comes from an adult who was a healthcare worker with PCR-confirmed SARS-CoV-2 infection or an uninfected control (not recorded which). Read as DNA, the sequence is TGCAGCGCCGTAGAGAACACTGAAGCTTTCTTT. This codes for CSAVENTEAFF.